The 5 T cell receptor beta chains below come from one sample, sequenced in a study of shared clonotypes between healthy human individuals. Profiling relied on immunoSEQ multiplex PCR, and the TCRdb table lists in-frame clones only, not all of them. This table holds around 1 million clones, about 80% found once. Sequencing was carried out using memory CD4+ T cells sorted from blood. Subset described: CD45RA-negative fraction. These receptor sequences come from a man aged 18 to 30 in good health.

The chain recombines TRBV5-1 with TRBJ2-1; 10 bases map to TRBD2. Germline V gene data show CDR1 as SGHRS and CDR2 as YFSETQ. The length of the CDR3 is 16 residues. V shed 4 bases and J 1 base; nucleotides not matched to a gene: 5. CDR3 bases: TGCGCCAGCAGCCGCACTAGCGGGATATCCTACAATGAGCAGTTCTTC. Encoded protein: CASSRTSGISYNEQFF.

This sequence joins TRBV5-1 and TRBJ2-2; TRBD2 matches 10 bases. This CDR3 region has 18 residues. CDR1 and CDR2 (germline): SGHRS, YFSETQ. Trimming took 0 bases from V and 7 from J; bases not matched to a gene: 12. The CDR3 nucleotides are TGCGCCAGCAGCTTGGAGCCAGCGGGAGGGCCTGGGGGCGGGGAGCTGTTTTTT. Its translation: CASSLEPAGGPGGGELFF.

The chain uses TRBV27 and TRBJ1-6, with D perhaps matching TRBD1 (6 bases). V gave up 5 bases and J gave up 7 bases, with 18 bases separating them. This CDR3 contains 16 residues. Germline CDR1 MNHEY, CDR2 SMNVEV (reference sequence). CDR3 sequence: CASSQGTVSGNSPLHF. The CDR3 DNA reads TGTGCCAGCAGTCAGGGGACGGTAAGCGGAAATTCACCCCTCCACTTT.

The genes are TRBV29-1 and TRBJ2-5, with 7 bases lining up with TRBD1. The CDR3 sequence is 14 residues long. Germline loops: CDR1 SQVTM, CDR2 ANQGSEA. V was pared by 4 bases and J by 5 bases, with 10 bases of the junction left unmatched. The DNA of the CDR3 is TGCAGCGTTGGGCCACGACAGGGCGGGGAGACCCAGTACTTC. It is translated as CSVGPRQGGETQYF.

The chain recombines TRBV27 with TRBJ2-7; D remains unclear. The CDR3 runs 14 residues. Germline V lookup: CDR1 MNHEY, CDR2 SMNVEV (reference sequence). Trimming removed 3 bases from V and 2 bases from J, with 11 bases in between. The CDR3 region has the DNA TGTGCCAGCAGTTTTAGCCCGAGAACCTACGAGCAGTACTTC. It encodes CASSFSPRTYEQYF.